A single sample is the source of the 16 T cell receptor beta chains below, sequenced in a study of Graves' ophthalmopathy and Graves' hyperthyroidism. CDR3 regions of TCR beta were amplified from RNA transcripts. HTBI-primed first-round RT-PCR preceded second-round multiplex PCR. TCRdb reanalysed the multiplex PCR reads using MiXCR and keeps one entry per CDR3 protein. Among over a million distinct CDR3 sequences, about two fifths were seen once, and the ten largest hold roughly 11%. The sequenced sample consisted of peripheral blood or thyroid tissue (not recorded which). Source of these receptors: an adult man with Graves' hyperthyroidism.

The rearrangement links TRBV20-1 to TRBJ1-2; 7 nucleotides line up with TRBD1. The length of the CDR3 is 14 residues. Germline trimming cut 0 bases from V and 2 bases from J; bases unmatched to any gene: 3. The germline CDR1 and CDR2 sequences are DFQATT and SNEGSKA (reference sequence). CDR3 nucleotides: TGCAGTGCTAGAGACAGGGGGGGGAACTATGGCTACACCTTC. Residues: CSARDRGGNYGYTF.

This clonotype appeared many times. This chain joins TRBV7-2 and TRBJ1-5; possibly TRBD1 for D (6 bases). The CDR3 has 16 residues. V lost 1 base and J 1 base, leaving 11 bases between the germline ends. Per the germline V gene, CDR1 is SGHTA and CDR2 is FQGNSA. The CDR3 DNA reads TGTGCCAGCAGCTTAGACGCGGGGGGCAGCAATCAGCCCCAGCATTTT. Residues: CASSLDAGGSNQPQHF.

At least ten counts were recorded for this clonotype. The rearrangement links TRBV7-8 to TRBJ1-2, with unresolved D. V was shortened by 5 bases and J by 2 bases, with 18 bases between the two germline ends. The CDR3 covers 16 residues. The germline V gene has CDR1 SGHVS and CDR2 FQNEAQ. The CDR3 DNA reads as TGTGCCAGCAGCCCCCGGGTCCTCCCAGGCAACTATGGCTACACCTTC. Residues: CASSPRVLPGNYGYTF.

For this clonotype: A clone one base away is much larger, so this may be a read error. The final CDR3 position lacks the conserved phenylalanine or tryptophan, pointing to a likely read error. The chain employs TRBV7-9 and TRBJ2-5, with 8 bases lining up with TRBD1. Trimming took 1 base from V and 4 from J; bases not matched to a gene: 5. The CDR3 has 15 amino acids. Germline assignment: CDR1 SEHNR and CDR2 FQNEAQ (reference sequence). The CDR3 protein is CASSLEAGGGETQYL. In DNA, the CDR3 is TGTGCCAGCAGCTTAGAGGCAGGGGGCGGAGAGACCCAGTACCTC.

Comments on this clonotype: At one end, the junction sequence differs from germline, possibly due to a read error. This chain connects TRBV10-3 to TRBJ2-6; D gene uncertain. Germline CDR1 is ENHRY and CDR2 is SYGVKD. The CDR3 is 19 amino acids. The CDR3, as DNA: TGTGCCAGCAGTTACTTTACGACATATGAAGGGTCTGGGGCCAACGTCCTGACTTTC. The encoded protein is CASSYFTTYEGSGANVLTF.

This clonotype appeared a single time. This sequence joins TRBV29-1 and TRBJ2-7; 9 nucleotides align to TRBD2. CDR3 size: 14 residues. Germline V gene sequence: CDR1 SQVTM, CDR2 ANQGSEA. J gave up 6 bases and V 2 bases, and 8 bases lay outside the gene matches. This chain's CDR3 is CSVEYLASGVEQYF. CDR3 DNA sequence: TGCAGCGTTGAATACTTAGCTAGCGGGGTCGAGCAGTACTTC.

The J gene is TRBJ1-2, the V gene TRBV20-1; perhaps TRBD1 as D (5 bases). The CDR3 is made up of 14 amino acids. V gave up 1 base and J gave up 4 bases, with 13 bases separating them. Germline V CDR1 and CDR2: DFQATT, SNEGSKA (reference sequence). CDR3 DNA: TGCAGTGCTAGAGTGGGGGTCAGAGCCTATGGCTACACCTTC. Translating it yields CSARVGVRAYGYTF.

The sample holds many counts of this clonotype. The V gene is TRBV20-1, the J gene TRBJ2-7; no firm D call. V was pared by 4 bases and J by 4 bases, with 14 bases between. The CDR3 length is 13 residues. Germline CDR1 and CDR2: DFQATT and SNEGSKA (reference sequence). CDR3 in amino acids: CSANDPLGYEQYF. The DNA for the CDR3 is TGCAGTGCTAATGACCCACTCGGGTACGAGCAGTACTTC.

On this clonotype itself: With a much larger clone just one base away, this may be a read error. Here the CDR3 DNA reads TGTGCCAGCAGTTACTCGAAAGGGGATGAAGGCCACACCTTC. Its translation: CASSYSKGDEGHTF. The V call is TRBV6-6, the J call TRBJ1-2; D may be TRBD1 (5 bases). V lost 0 bases and J lost 12, with 17 bases in between. This CDR3 has 14 residues. The V gene's germline CDR1 is MNHNY and CDR2 SVGAGI (reference sequence).

The chain carries TRBV20-1 and TRBJ2-7; no clear D gene. The germline V gene encodes CDR1 DFQATT and CDR2 SNEGSKA (reference sequence). With 6 bases removed from V and 3 bases from J, the gap between germline ends came to 15 bases. The CDR3 totals 13 residues. CDR3 nucleotides: TGCAGTGCCACGGCCTCCTCTGACTACGAGCAGTACTTC. This gives the protein CSATASSDYEQYF.

The chain is built from TRBV7-2 and TRBJ1-2; D is undetermined. The CDR3 covers 12 residues. V was pared by 11 bases and J by 5 bases, with 15 bases between. Germline loops: CDR1 SGHTA, CDR2 FQGNSA. DNA for the CDR3: TGTGCCTGGACCTCGGACCGGTATGGCTACACCTTC. As protein: CAWTSDRYGYTF.

Remarks on this clonotype: A read error may be the cause here, since a much bigger clone is one base away. This chain uses TRBV20-1 with TRBJ2-5; D unclear. The V end lost 3 bases, the J end lost 4 bases, and 12 bases lay between the germline ends. The germline gives CDR1 DFQATT, CDR2 SNEGSKA (reference sequence). The CDR3 length is 13 residues. CDR3 protein: CSASVVSRETQYF. CDR3 sequence (DNA): TGCAGTGCTAGTGTAGTCAGCCGAGAGACCCAGTACTTC.

Many counts were recorded for this clonotype. This chain connects TRBV2 to TRBJ2-2, with 9 bases lining up with TRBD2. This CDR3 region has 12 residues. Germline trimming cut 6 bases from V and 13 bases from J; bases unmatched to any gene: 6. Germline values: CDR1 SNHLY, CDR2 FYNNEI. The CDR3 reads CASRTSGEGLFF. The CDR3 nucleotides read TGTGCCAGCAGGACTAGCGGAGAAGGGCTGTTTTTT.

This clonotype was observed a handful of times. V usage is TRBV7-3 and J usage is TRBJ2-6; D is ambiguous. Trimming cost V 1 base and J 4 bases, with 5 bases left between them. The CDR3 runs to 14 residues. Germline-derived CDR1 and CDR2 are SGHTA and FQGTGA. The CDR3 is CASSLMAGANVLTF. The CDR3 DNA sequence: TGTGCCAGCAGCTTAATGGCGGGGGCCAACGTCCTGACTTTC.

This clonotype has ten or more counts. Here the CDR3 reads CSARDGKGSEKLFF. CDR3 coding DNA: TGCAGTGCTAGAGATGGAAAGGGGAGTGAAAAACTGTTTTTT. The rearrangement joins TRBV20-1 to TRBJ1-4; possibly TRBD1 for D (5 bases). Germline V lookup: CDR1 DFQATT, CDR2 SNEGSKA (reference sequence). This CDR3 is 14 amino acids long. V lost 0 bases to trimming and J lost 7 bases, with 12 bases between them.

Note on this clonotype: A read error is likely, as this CDR3 ends without the conserved phenylalanine or tryptophan. The DNA is omitted, as the CDR3 cannot be located on it reliably, and the CDR3 follows TCRdb's listing. The J gene is TRBJ1-2, the V gene TRBV2. Per the germline V gene, CDR1 is SNHLY and CDR2 is FYNNEI. The CDR3 length equals 8 residues, ends included. CDR3 loop: CASSESPS.